These T cell receptor beta chains were read from a single sample in a study of blood T cell repertoires in COVID-19. Only in-frame clones appear in the TCRdb table, and some are missing; sequencing was by immunoSEQ multiplex PCR. This table holds 200,000 to 250,000 clones, around four fifths found once. The specimen sequenced was peripheral blood. These receptors all stem from a woman in her 70s with active or convalescent COVID-19. Both conserved end residues are part of each CDR3.

TRBJ2-2,TRBV7-9,CASSPDFAGELFF
TRBJ2-4,TRBV28,CASSPAAGGRGNIQYF
TRBJ2-2,TRBV7-9,CASSPTGTRELFF
TRBJ1-1,TRBV14,CASSQEVESGRTEAFF
TRBJ1-4,TRBV19,CASSSRQGPLVLFF
TRBJ2-7,TRBV7-9,CASSPYYRVHEQYF
TRBJ1-1,TRBV6-6,CASTPPRGRAAEAFF
TRBJ2-2,TRBV19,CASSIMSGGPNTGELFF
TRBJ1-6,TRBV27,CASSFLHTSPGGMNSPLHF
TRBJ1-2,TRBV5-6,CASSLGQGAGRAGYTF
TRBJ2-5,TRBV5-4,CASSFRQGSSETQYF
TRBJ1-6,TRBV6-5,CASTVQRGNSPLHF
TRBJ1-2,TRBV4-2,CASSLSGTGVSYGYTF
TRBJ1-1,TRBV7-2,CASSPKSGAGNTEAFF
TRBJ2-7,TRBV6-6,CASSSLAVGSYEQYF
TRBJ2-2,TRBV20-1,CSASHLTNTGELFF
TRBJ2-2,TRBV9,CASSVTSGHISGELFF
TRBJ2-3,TRBV6-1,CASSEELAPSTNTQYF
TRBJ2-5,TRBV7-6,CASSQRQGETQYF
TRBJ1-4,TRBV6-5,CASSYLTGGNEKLFF
TRBJ1-2,TRBV19,CASSIMGIGGVRRGYTF
TRBJ2-1,TRBV3-1/TRBV3-2,CASSQDPSEGNEQFF
TRBJ2-1,TRBV7-7,CASSPQTGGSEQFF
TRBJ2-4,TRBV19,CASSIGQGVSGNIQYF
TRBJ2-7,TRBV6-6,CASSYLGRDEQYF
TRBJ1-6,TRBV5-1,CASSLQGLTSSPLHF
TRBJ1-2,TRBV20-1,CSASTGDGYTF
TRBJ2-3,TRBV10-3,CAIRRTSRADTQYF
TRBJ1-4,TRBV19,CASSGGVTNEKLFF
TRBJ1-1,TRBV6-4,CASSSDWGNTEAFF
TRBJ1-2,TRBV4-2,CASSQGRRYGYTF
TRBJ2-1,TRBV5-1,CASSQTVGYNEQFF
TRBJ2-5,TRBV5-1,CASTSGTPRETQYF
TRBJ1-1,TRBV18,CASSPTGVNTEAFF
TRBJ1-2,TRBV7-9,CASSYYQGLSYGYTF
TRBJ1-6,TRBV9,CASSVAGVGNSPLHF
TRBJ2-3,TRBV11-3,CASSPGVAGARDTQYF
TRBJ1-2,TRBV19,CASSTPGQGLYGYTF
TRBJ2-1,TRBV24-1,CATSDAGLAEFF
TRBJ2-3,TRBV29-1,CSVSGTGGRTDTQYF
TRBJ2-7,TRBV11-2,CASSLEGGAVQYF
TRBJ1-1,TRBV6-5,CASTADRAGTEAFF
TRBJ2-7,TRBV4-3,CASSQDTSGGAEQYF
TRBJ2-7,TRBV4-3,CASSQGRGGNNYEQYF
TRBJ2-2,TRBV27,CASSLHGLAGTNTGELFF
TRBJ2-1,TRBV11-2,CASSSLGWSSYNEQFF
TRBJ1-2,TRBV29-1,CSAGQGAYEGYTF
TRBJ2-1,TRBV5-4,CASSSTSGRAQTYNEQFF
TRBJ2-7,TRBV19,CASSIDLRSGAAYEQYF
TRBJ2-7,TRBV5-1,CATKPGQGDYEQYF
TRBJ2-3,TRBV7-8,CASTLTLRDTQYF
TRBJ2-3,TRBV4-2,CASSPAGGPGDTQYF
TRBJ2-7,TRBV7-9,CASSLVVDGGHIYEQYF
TRBJ1-1,TRBV19,CATSQNRIMNTEAFF
TRBJ2-7,TRBV5-1,CASSGGGLAGTYEQYF
TRBJ1-4,TRBV20-1,CSATPNEKLFF
TRBJ2-1,TRBV5-4,CASSWDTQSYNEQFF
TRBJ1-2,TRBV29-1,CSVTMQGLMVGYTF
TRBJ2-2,TRBV20-1,CSAGVEQGYTGELFF
TRBJ2-7,TRBV28,CASSSRGVEPYEQYF